This T cell receptor (beta chain) is from a study of beta chain features in type 1 diabetes. The purity of all sorted populations exceeded 98%. The entirety of the isolated RNA underwent reverse transcription, so expressed TCRB transcripts were sequenced. Produced via immunoSEQ multiplex PCR; TCRdb's table is partial and in-frame only. The profile shows 200,000 to 250,000 clones, roughly 10% of them singletons. This clone has just a few counts. From germline, CDR1 is SGHTA and CDR2 FQGTGA. Trimming stripped 1 base from V and 13 bases from J, with 20 bases between. CDR3 size: 14 residues. Material: central memory CD4+ T cells from blood. This receptor was identified in a man in his late teens or twenties in good health. The J gene is TRBJ2-7, the V gene TRBV7-3; D might be TRBD2 (5 bases). CDR3 protein: CASSLSLSGSPLYF. The CDR3 region has the DNA TGTGCCAGCAGCTTAAGCTTATCGGGGAGCCCACTCTACTTC. Looking up the rest from reference TRBV7-3 and TRBJ2-7 gives the full variable domain: GAGVSQTPSNKVTEKGKYVELRCDPISGHTALYWYRQSLGQGPEFLIYFQGTGAADDSGLPNDRFFAVRPEGSVSTLKIQRTERGDSAVYLCASSLSLSGSPLYFGPGTRLTVT.